This paragraph reports one TCR beta chain. This clonotype showed up just a few times. Its antigen is still unknown. Base qualities are not at hand, and no much larger clone is one base apart. Libraries were constructed by multiplex PCR. The sequencing machine was an Illumina HiSeq 4000. iRepertoire HTBI primers and Arm-PCR amplification of CDR3 regions were used to construct TCR beta libraries. Before sequencing, the PCR products underwent gel purification. Under the source paper's analysis protocol: Across samples, fewer than 70 TRBV and 15 or so TRBJ segments were identified and used for gene usage analysis of CDR3 amino acid clonotypes. Filtered high-quality paired reads were merged into contigs using COPE and FqMerger. BLAST was used to align contigs to IMGT TRBV, TRBD and TRBJ reference genes, with CDR3 defined following IMGT. Any clonotype with a frequency above 0.1% was classified as a highly expanded clone. Shannon entropy served as the measure of repertoire diversity, while the Gini coefficient captured V-J evenness. Clonotypes shared by more than one individual were considered public. TCRdb's own reprocessing of the public reads used fastp at Q25 and MiXCR and kept productive beta chains. Identical CDR3 proteins give one entry, which carries the most common genes and DNA. TCRdb, not the authors, supplied the V and J calls. For this sample there are some 320,000 distinct CDR3 sequences; 18% appear just once. The ten largest clones capture approximately 35% of the sample.

This sample stems from a study of regulatory T cells in long-lasting Graves disease (TCRdb year 2021). Broadly, across the study: Newly diagnosed Graves' disease patients had taken antithyroid drugs for less than 3 months. Peripheral blood TCR sequencing and RNA sequencing compared persistent Graves' disease patients with newly diagnosed Graves' disease patients. The study took place in China and was registered as a clinical trial. A total of about 33 samples underwent TCR sequencing, from 13 patients with persistent Graves' disease and some 20 patients with newly diagnosed Graves' disease.

V was cut back by 4 bases and J by 4 bases, leaving a gap of 17 bases between them. From the cysteine up to the phenylalanine, the CDR3 has a length of 15 residues. The CDR3 DNA has 45 bases and is translated from base 1. The germline V gene provides CDR1 SGDLS and CDR2 YYNGEE. The time point tag for this specimen amounts to: newly diagnosed GD, antithyroid drugs for less than 3 months. RNA was extracted from PBMCs in TRIzol for both TCR sequencing and RNA sequencing. The diagnosis of Graves' disease followed American Thyroid Association guidelines. The patients came from an endocrinology department in Xi'an, China. Each patient gave roughly 8.4 milliliters of peripheral blood, collected in an EDTA anticoagulant tube. Ficoll Paque Plus density gradient separation was used to isolate PBMCs, and no further T cell sorting was done. An Agilent 2100 Bioanalyzer and agarose gel were used to check RNA quality, and a NanoDrop 2000 was used to measure RNA concentration.

Study-level results and caveats: Sequencing and analysis were restricted to the TCR beta chain. Lower TCR Shannon entropy and fewer highly expanded clones were observed in persistent Graves' disease patients than in newly diagnosed patients, which suggested clonal expansion. TRBV28, TRBJ1-2 and TRBJ2-5 were preferentially used in persistent disease, while TRBV20-1 and TRBJ2-1 were favored in newly diagnosed disease. As a limitation, the authors acknowledged that the small sample size may reduce accuracy. A larger number of public clonotypes was shared among persistent patients (approximately 3,000) than among newly diagnosed patients (roughly 1,000). Because the primary lesion, thyroid tissue, could not be accessed, the study looked at peripheral blood alone.

Material: peripheral blood mononuclear cells (PBMCs), obtained at new diagnosis, from a patient treated with antithyroid drugs. The sequence came from a female donor with Graves disease. The V and J genes are TRBV9 and TRBJ1-2; TRBD1 is a weak D gene call, 6 bases matching. The encoded CDR3 is CASSTPAKGGYGYTF. The DNA sequence is TGTGCCAGCAGCACCCCCGCCAAAGGGGGCTATGGCTACACCTTC. Outside the CDR3, residues come from the reference TRBV9 and TRBJ1-2 proteins, so the full variable domain is: DSGVTQTPKHLITATGQRVTLRCSPRSGDLSVYWYQQSLDQGLQFLIQYYNGEERAKGNILERFSAQQFPDLHSELNLSSLELGDSALYFCASSTPAKGGYGYTFGSGTRLTVV.